This TCR beta chain was found in a study of somatic mutations in cytotoxic T cells in rheumatoid arthritis. Overall study context: Patient blood (about 30 ml EDTA) was collected right after diagnosis, preceding any treatment. There were some V beta antibody-stained T-cell populations flow-sorted at nearly 100% purity, and these included V beta1+ cells sequenced for TCRB.

J lost 3 bases, V lost 4 bases, and 11 bases had no gene match. CDR3 size: 16 residues. Germline V gives CDR1 MNHNS, CDR2 SASEGT. Regarding the study as a whole: Which antigens the expanded CD8+ clones targeted was unknown. Exceedance of 20% of CD8+ cells by the largest CD8+ clone occurred in about an eighth of the roughly 60 patients.

TCRdb's table, derived via immunoSEQ multiplex PCR, lists solely in-frame clones and lacks some. This sample has about 16,000 clones, with about four fifths found just once. Points on this clone: The antigen remains unidentified.

V and J are TRBV6-1 and TRBJ2-7; TRBD2 matches at 8 bases. The receptor's source is a woman between 50 and 59 years old with rheumatoid arthritis. Sequencing was carried out using CD8+ T cells sorted from blood. The CDR3 protein is CASSGSRGGLIYEQYF. DNA of the CDR3: TGTGCCAGCAGTGGGTCCCGGGGGGGTTTAATCTACGAGCAGTACTTC.